These T cell receptor beta chains were read from a single sample in a study of blood T cells in healthy people across ages. Each CDR3 protein gets one entry after TCRdb re-called the 5' RACE reads with MiXCR. The sample includes hundreds of thousands of distinct CDR3 sequences, 40% to 45% of them seen just once. Sequenced material: blood. The receptors were sampled from a man at least 80 years old in good health. Each CDR3 is given with its conserved first and last residue. Each record gives: V gene, clone size, J gene, D gene, CDR3 protein, CDR3 DNA. D genes are given only for firm matches. Size is omitted from some rows. Given values are once, few, many or a class for expanded clones.

v_call: TRBV20-1; clone_size: many; j_call: TRBJ1-1; d_call: NA; cdr3_aa: CSARVTEGNTEAFF; cdr3_nt: TGCAGTGCTAGAGTGACGGAGGGGAACACTGAAGCTTTCTTT
v_call: TRBV2; clone_size: NA; j_call: TRBJ2-2; d_call: NA; cdr3_aa: CANTPGPTGELFF; cdr3_nt: TGTGCCAATACACCGGGACCCACCGGGGAGCTGTTTTTT
v_call: TRBV21-1; clone_size: NA; j_call: TRBJ2-1; d_call: NA; cdr3_aa: CASTHWRQGPHNEQFF; cdr3_nt: TGTGCCAGCACTCATTGGAGACAGGGGCCCCACAATGAGCAGTTCTTC
v_call: TRBV11-2; clone_size: NA; j_call: TRBJ1-2; d_call: NA; cdr3_aa: CASTHGGFYGYTF; cdr3_nt: TGTGCCAGCACCCATGGGGGTTTCTATGGCTACACCTTC
v_call: TRBV19; clone_size: NA; j_call: TRBJ2-5; d_call: TRBD2; cdr3_aa: CASSTLAGVNQETQYF; cdr3_nt: TGTGCCAGTAGTACTTTAGCGGGGGTGAACCAAGAGACCCAGTACTTC
v_call: TRBV20-1; clone_size: few; j_call: TRBJ1-5; d_call: NA; cdr3_aa: CSAREEPPTRDQPQHF; cdr3_nt: TGCAGTGCTAGAGAGGAACCCCCGACGAGGGATCAGCCCCAGCATTTT
v_call: TRBV20-1; clone_size: once; j_call: TRBJ1-1; d_call: NA; cdr3_aa: CSARVNRDTGNTEAFF; cdr3_nt: TGCAGTGCTAGAGTCAACCGGGACACCGGGAACACTGAAGCTTTCTTT
v_call: TRBV29-1; clone_size: NA; j_call: TRBJ1-6; d_call: NA; cdr3_aa: CSALIRGETYNSPLHF; cdr3_nt: TGCAGCGCCCTAATAAGGGGGGAGACCTATAATTCACCCCTCCACTTT
v_call: TRBV4-3; clone_size: NA; j_call: TRBJ1-5; d_call: NA; cdr3_aa: CASSQHSGVNQPQHF; cdr3_nt: TGCGCCAGCAGCCAACACTCGGGGGTCAATCAGCCCCAGCATTTT
v_call: TRBV7-2; clone_size: NA; j_call: TRBJ2-3; d_call: TRBD2; cdr3_aa: CASSLTGGRNTDTQYF; cdr3_nt: TGTGCCAGCAGCTTAACGGGGGGGCGTAACACAGATACGCAGTATTTT
v_call: TRBV27; clone_size: few; j_call: TRBJ2-1; d_call: TRBD1; cdr3_aa: CASKPPRQGASYNEQFF; cdr3_nt: TGTGCCAGCAAACCACCCCGGCAGGGGGCGTCCTACAATGAGCAGTTCTTC
v_call: TRBV20-1; clone_size: NA; j_call: TRBJ2-1; d_call: NA; cdr3_aa: CSARTSTGRNEQFF; cdr3_nt: TGCAGTGCTAGGACCAGCACTGGGCGCAATGAGCAGTTCTTC
v_call: TRBV6-1; clone_size: NA; j_call: TRBJ1-1; d_call: NA; cdr3_aa: CASSDGGAFF; cdr3_nt: TGTGCCAGCAGTGACGGCGGGGCTTTCTTT
v_call: TRBV9; clone_size: NA; j_call: TRBJ1-4; d_call: NA; cdr3_aa: CASSARVGTTNEKLFF; cdr3_nt: TGTGCCAGCAGCGCCCGTGTGGGGACAACTAATGAAAAACTGTTTTTT
v_call: TRBV4-2; clone_size: few; j_call: TRBJ2-6; d_call: NA; cdr3_aa: CASSPGSNLGGNVLTF; cdr3_nt: TGTGCCAGCAGCCCGGGCAGCAACCTGGGTGGCAACGTCCTGACTTTC
v_call: TRBV5-5; clone_size: few; j_call: TRBJ2-7; d_call: TRBD2; cdr3_aa: CASSLDPSGRYEQYF; cdr3_nt: TGTGCCAGCAGCTTGGATCCTAGCGGGAGGTACGAGCAGTACTTC
v_call: TRBV7-3; clone_size: NA; j_call: TRBJ2-1; d_call: TRBD1; cdr3_aa: CASSPGQGGVGEQFF; cdr3_nt: TGTGCCAGCAGCCCTGGACAGGGGGGCGTGGGTGAGCAGTTCTTC
v_call: TRBV20-1; clone_size: NA; j_call: TRBJ1-4; d_call: NA; cdr3_aa: CSARPTATNEKLFF; cdr3_nt: TGCAGTGCTAGGCCGACAGCAACTAATGAAAAACTGTTTTTT
v_call: TRBV11-2; clone_size: NA; j_call: TRBJ2-6; d_call: NA; cdr3_aa: CVTPLARDSGANVLTF; cdr3_nt: TGTGTCACTCCGCTAGCCAGGGACTCTGGGGCCAACGTCCTGACTTTC
v_call: TRBV20-1; clone_size: once; j_call: TRBJ2-2; d_call: TRBD1; cdr3_aa: CSARALGDRGLREAGELFF; cdr3_nt: TGCAGTGCTAGAGCCCTCGGGGACAGGGGGCTAAGGGAGGCCGGGGAGCTGTTTTTT
v_call: TRBV10-2; clone_size: many; j_call: TRBJ2-7; d_call: NA; cdr3_aa: CASSESRRQASSYEQYF; cdr3_nt: TGCGCCAGCAGTGAGTCGCGGAGACAGGCCTCCTCCTACGAGCAGTACTTC
v_call: TRBV4-1; clone_size: many; j_call: TRBJ2-1; d_call: NA; cdr3_aa: CASSINSAYNEQFF; cdr3_nt: TGCGCCAGCAGCATTAACTCTGCCTACAATGAGCAGTTCTTC
v_call: TRBV10-2; clone_size: once; j_call: TRBJ2-1; d_call: NA; cdr3_aa: CAAGNRVNEQFF; cdr3_nt: TGCGCCGCGGGGAACAGGGTCAATGAGCAGTTCTTC
v_call: TRBV20-1; clone_size: NA; j_call: TRBJ2-7; d_call: NA; cdr3_aa: CSARELALGGSQYF; cdr3_nt: TGCAGTGCTAGAGAACTAGCCTTAGGGGGCTCCCAGTACTTC
v_call: TRBV14; clone_size: NA; j_call: TRBJ1-2; d_call: NA; cdr3_aa: CASSQVGSHSYGYTF; cdr3_nt: TGTGCCAGCAGCCAAGTCGGGTCCCACTCCTATGGCTACACCTTC
v_call: TRBV5-1; clone_size: NA; j_call: TRBJ2-7; d_call: NA; cdr3_aa: CASSDKDYEQYF; cdr3_nt: TGCGCCAGCAGCGACAAGGATTACGAGCAGTACTTC
v_call: TRBV14; clone_size: NA; j_call: TRBJ2-7; d_call: NA; cdr3_aa: CASSRYPGPIGPYEQYF; cdr3_nt: TGTGCCAGCAGTCGTTACCCTGGACCCATAGGACCCTACGAGCAGTACTTC
v_call: TRBV4-1; clone_size: NA; j_call: TRBJ2-6; d_call: NA; cdr3_aa: CASSQDRSGVNVLTF; cdr3_nt: TGCGCCAGCAGCCAAGACCGCTCTGGGGTCAACGTCCTGACTTTC
v_call: TRBV3-1; clone_size: once; j_call: TRBJ1-4; d_call: NA; cdr3_aa: CASSKTNEKLFF; cdr3_nt: TGTGCCAGCAGCAAGACTAATGAAAAACTGTTTTTT
v_call: TRBV6-6; clone_size: NA; j_call: TRBJ2-3; d_call: NA; cdr3_aa: CASLQRARTDTQYF; cdr3_nt: TGTGCCAGTCTACAGCGGGCCCGCACAGATACGCAGTATTTT
v_call: TRBV10-1; clone_size: NA; j_call: TRBJ2-7; d_call: TRBD1; cdr3_aa: CASSGGTGTGPYEQYF; cdr3_nt: TGCGCCAGCAGTGGGGGGACAGGGACGGGACCCTACGAGCAGTACTTC
v_call: TRBV10-3; clone_size: NA; j_call: TRBJ2-1; d_call: NA; cdr3_aa: CAIRPAGQQVNEQFF; cdr3_nt: TGTGCCATCAGACCCGCGGGACAGCAAGTGAATGAGCAGTTCTTC
v_call: TRBV29-1; clone_size: NA; j_call: TRBJ2-2; d_call: TRBD2; cdr3_aa: CSVPPTYPSGRGTGELFF; cdr3_nt: TGCAGCGTCCCCCCCACCTACCCTAGCGGGAGGGGCACCGGGGAGCTGTTTTTT
v_call: TRBV29-1; clone_size: NA; j_call: TRBJ2-7; d_call: TRBD2; cdr3_aa: CSVHRAGGGTYNEQYF; cdr3_nt: TGCAGCGTCCATCGAGCGGGAGGAGGTACCTACAATGAGCAGTACTTC
v_call: TRBV3-1; clone_size: few; j_call: TRBJ2-3; d_call: TRBD2; cdr3_aa: CASSQSSGGTDTQYF; cdr3_nt: TGTGCCAGCAGCCAGTCTAGCGGGGGCACAGATACGCAGTATTTT
v_call: TRBV20-1; clone_size: NA; j_call: TRBJ1-1; d_call: NA; cdr3_aa: CSASYREGYTEAFF; cdr3_nt: TGCAGTGCTAGTTACAGGGAGGGATACACTGAAGCTTTCTTT
v_call: TRBV30; clone_size: NA; j_call: TRBJ2-3; d_call: NA; cdr3_aa: CAWSRRQAAPDTQYF; cdr3_nt: TGTGCCTGGAGTCGGCGACAGGCTGCGCCAGATACGCAGTATTTT